Each of the 23 T cell receptor beta chains below was sequenced from the same sample in a study of blood T cells in healthy people across ages. The use of a sample-barcoded 5' primer and a J-beta primer mix characterized a second PCR of roughly 6 to 12 cycles. TCRdb used MiXCR to reprocess the 5' RACE reads, holding one entry per CDR3 protein. The sample comprises over 1,300,000 distinct CDR3 sequences, around 55% of which are singletons, and 6.5% to 8.5% rests with the top ten. Specimen: blood. Receptors originate from a man between 18 and 35 years old in good health.

This chain uses TRBV4-2 with TRBJ2-1; TRBD2 matches 8 bases. This CDR3 comprises 17 residues. Germline CDR1 is LGHNA and CDR2 is YNFKEQ. V was pared by 0 bases and J by 7 bases, with 11 bases of the junction left unmatched. The CDR3 DNA sequence: TGTGCCAGCAGCCAAGATCCAGGGGCGGGAGGATCGAATGAGCAGTTCTTC. It specifies CASSQDPGAGGSNEQFF.

Only a few counts were recorded for this clonotype. V is TRBV7-8 and J is TRBJ2-3; a weak D match, TRBD2 (6 bases). Germline values: CDR1 SGHVS, CDR2 FQNEAQ. CDR3 length: 17 residues. Deletions cut 1 base from V and 2 bases from J, with 16 bases between. The CDR3 region is CASSLDQEGPDTDTQYF. The CDR3 nucleotides read TGTGCCAGCAGCTTAGATCAGGAGGGCCCGGACACAGATACGCAGTATTTT. Full variable domain (rest looked up from reference TRBV7-8 and TRBJ2-3): GAGVSQSPRYKVAKRGQDVALRCDPISGHVSLFWYQQALGQGPEFLTYFQNEAQLDKSGLPSDRFFAERPEGSVSTLKIQRTQQEDSAVYLCASSLDQEGPDTDTQYFGPGTRLTVL.

In nucleotides, the CDR3 is TGCAGTGCTAGAGTTTACAGAGGCCGCGAATCCGACCGAGGGGGCTATGGCTACACCTTC. Residues: CSARVYRGRESDRGGYGYTF. The chain recombines TRBV20-1 with TRBJ1-2, with D maybe TRBD1 (6 bases). This CDR3 has 20 amino acids. Germline V gene data show CDR1 as DFQATT and CDR2 as SNEGSKA (reference sequence). V was cut by 1 base and J by 4 bases, with 31 bases left in between.

This clonotype was detected a few times. J is TRBJ2-7 and V is TRBV13; possible D gene TRBD1, 6 bases. Germline values: CDR1 PRHDT, CDR2 FYEKMQ (reference sequence). Between the trimmed V and J ends, which lost 10 bases and 3 bases, there was a span of 19 bases. This CDR3 is built from 14 residues. CDR3 in amino acids: CATKAGTIGYEQYF. CDR3 DNA sequence: TGTGCCACTAAAGCCGGGACAATCGGCTACGAGCAGTACTTC. The variable domain in full, with the rest retrieved from reference TRBV13 and TRBJ2-7, is AAGVIQSPRHLIKEKRETATLKCYPIPRHDTVYWYQQGPGQDPQFLISFYEKMQSDKGSIPDRFSAQQFSDYHSELNMSSLELGDSALYFCATKAGTIGYEQYFGPGTRLTVT.

This clonotype was detected only a few times. The rearrangement joins TRBV5-1 to TRBJ2-2; TRBD1 might be the D (6 bases). Germline V gene data show CDR1 as SGHRS and CDR2 as YFSETQ. The CDR3 runs to 16 residues. Trimming took 1 base from V and 4 from J, leaving 14 bases between them. This CDR3 is CASSLRGIMRTGELFF. In nucleotides, the CDR3 is TGCGCCAGCAGCTTGAGGGGGATAATGCGCACCGGGGAGCTGTTTTTT.

The V gene is TRBV4-2, the J gene TRBJ1-2, with D possibly matching TRBD1 (5 bases). V lost 1 base, J lost 7 bases, and 19 bases lay in between. In germline, CDR1 is LGHNA, CDR2 YNFKEQ. The CDR3 sequence is 16 residues long. The chain's CDR3 is CASSQAGTAKSSGYTF. In DNA, the CDR3 is TGTGCCAGCAGCCAAGCCGGGACCGCGAAAAGTAGTGGCTACACCTTC.

This clonotype occurred a few times. V gene TRBV29-1 combines with J gene TRBJ2-5; 8 bases line up with TRBD2. J gave up 5 bases and V 6 bases, and 5 bases lay outside the gene matches. Germline V gene sequence: CDR1 SQVTM, CDR2 ANQGSEA. This CDR3 is built from 12 residues. CDR3 nucleotide sequence: TGCAGCGTCAGGACTAGCTGGGAGACCCAGTACTTC. Residues: CSVRTSWETQYF.

The chain employs TRBV28 and TRBJ2-3, with D tentatively TRBD1 or TRBD2 (5 bases each). Between the trimmed V and J ends, which lost 1 base and 0 bases, there was a span of 20 bases. CDR1 is MDHEN, CDR2 SYDVKM, per germline. The CDR3 runs to 19 residues. The CDR3 coding sequence is TGTGCCAGCAGTTTATCCCCACCCAGGGAGTTGGGTAGCACAGATACGCAGTATTTT. Translation gives CASSLSPPRELGSTDTQYF.

The V and J genes are TRBV29-1 and TRBJ2-1, with D perhaps TRBD1 (6 bases). Germline CDR1 reads SQVTM; CDR2 reads ANQGSEA. The CDR3 loop spans 14 amino acids. V was cut by 4 bases and J by 9 bases, with 19 bases left in between. The CDR3 is CSVVWWTASGEQFF. The CDR3 coding sequence is TGCAGCGTTGTCTGGTGGACAGCCTCTGGTGAGCAGTTCTTC.

This chain links TRBV7-9 with TRBJ2-5; no clear D gene. Gene TRBJ2-7 matches the end of the DNA better, so the J call may be wrong. Germline CDR1 and CDR2: SEHNR and FQNEAQ (reference sequence). The CDR3 totals 14 residues. The CDR3 nucleotides read TGTGCCAGCAGCTTACGTCAAGAGAACAGCGAGCAGTACTTC. Residues: CASSLRQENSEQYF.

This clonotype was recorded at least ten times. V gene TRBV10-3 combines with J gene TRBJ1-4; D is ambiguous. With 6 bases removed from V and 6 bases from J, the gap between germline ends came to 14 bases. CDR3 size: 14 residues. The germline V gene has CDR1 ENHRY and CDR2 SYGVKD. Here the CDR3 reads CAISSGLKDEKLFF. The DNA for the CDR3 is TGTGCCATCAGCTCGGGCCTTAAAGATGAAAAACTGTTTTTT.

The V and J genes are TRBV5-1 and TRBJ2-7; D is perhaps TRBD1 or TRBD2 (6 bases each). The ends were cut back, 5 bases at V and 2 bases at J, with 17 bases in the middle. The CDR3 contains 15 residues. Germline-derived CDR1 and CDR2 are SGHRS and YFSETQ. In nucleotides, the CDR3 is TGCGCCAGCAGGTTAACAGGGACTCACACCTACGAGCAGTACTTC. This translates into CASRLTGTHTYEQYF.

This clonotype was recorded once. The chain couples TRBV10-1 to TRBJ1-2; D may be TRBD1 (6 bases). There are 13 residues in the CDR3. Trimming took off 3 bases at V and 6 bases at J, with 11 bases between the two ends. CDR1 is WNHNN, CDR2 SYGVQD, per germline (reference sequence). This chain's CDR3 is CASSEQGMHGYTF. The CDR3 coding sequence is TGCGCCAGCAGTGAACAGGGAATGCATGGCTACACCTTC.

This rearrangement joins TRBV14 to TRBJ2-5, with D possibly being TRBD2 (7 bases). CDR1 and CDR2 (germline): SGHDN, FVKESK. Trimming stripped 4 bases from V and 11 bases from J, with 23 bases between. The CDR3 has 15 amino acids. CDR3: CASSRSNWGAREQYF. DNA of the CDR3: TGTGCCAGCAGCCGGAGTAACTGGGGGGCGCGGGAGCAGTACTTC.

This rearrangement joins TRBV3-1 to TRBJ2-7, with D perhaps TRBD1 (6 bases). The CDR3 consists of 14 residues. The ends were cut back, 4 bases at V and 0 bases at J, with 10 bases in the middle. CDR1 is LGHDT, CDR2 YNNKEL, per germline (reference sequence). CDR3 sequence (DNA): TGTGCCAGCAGCCTGGACAGTGTCTCCTACGAGCAGTACTTC. It translates to CASSLDSVSYEQYF.

The CDR3 protein is CASSLTGKAPQETQYF. CDR3 sequence (DNA): TGTGCCAGCAGTCTGACAGGGAAAGCTCCCCAGGAGACCCAGTACTTC. The chain couples TRBV27 to TRBJ2-5; 7 nucleotides match TRBD1. Germline values: CDR1 MNHEY, CDR2 SMNVEV (reference sequence). The CDR3 has 16 amino acids. The V and J ends lost 5 bases and 5 bases, in that order; junction bases with no gene match: 14.

This rearrangement joins TRBV20-1 to TRBJ2-1; TRBD2 agrees at 10 bases. CDR1 is DFQATT, CDR2 SNEGSKA, per germline (reference sequence). This CDR3 has 15 residues. Trimming at V came to 0 bases and at J to 7 bases, leaving 6 bases not matched to a gene. The CDR3 is CSARDGLAEGNEQFF. Here the CDR3 DNA reads TGCAGTGCTAGAGATGGACTAGCGGAGGGGAATGAGCAGTTCTTC.

The chain links TRBV27 to TRBJ2-1, with 10 nucleotides matching TRBD2. Trimming removed 4 bases from V and 7 bases from J; junction bases left unmatched: 4. The CDR3 is 14 amino acids. Germline CDR1 reads MNHEY; CDR2 reads SMNVEV (reference sequence). CDR3 bases: TGTGCCAGCAGTTCTAGCGGGAGTTGGAATGAGCAGTTCTTC. Translated, it gives CASSSSGSWNEQFF.

This rearrangement joins TRBV20-1 to TRBJ2-7; the match to TRBD2 covers 10 bases. V shed 5 bases, J shed 6 bases, and the junction held 10 bases outside the gene matches. Germline V gene lookup returns CDR1 DFQATT and CDR2 SNEGSKA (reference sequence). The CDR3 extends over 14 amino acids. CDR3 amino acids: CSAPVGLAGVEQYF. The CDR3 nucleotides are TGCAGTGCTCCCGTGGGGCTAGCGGGGGTCGAGCAGTACTTC.

This clonotype was seen only a few times. The rearrangement uses TRBV6-2 or TRBV6-3 and TRBJ2-7; no clear D gene. This CDR3 has 12 residues. Germline-derived CDR1 and CDR2 are MNHEY and SVGEGT. V dropped 7 bases and J dropped 0 bases, with 7 bases sitting between them. CDR3 coding DNA: TGTGCCAGCAAAGGGAACTCCTACGAGCAGTACTTC. This codes for CASKGNSYEQYF.

J is TRBJ2-5 and V is TRBV20-1, with D perhaps assigned TRBD1 or TRBD2 (5 bases each). Germline lookup yields CDR1 DFQATT and CDR2 SNEGSKA (reference sequence). The CDR3 consists of 15 residues. The V end lost 1 base, the J end lost 5 bases, and 17 bases lay between the germline ends. CDR3 in DNA: TGCAGTGCTAGAGGATTGAGGGGTTTGCGGGAGACCCAGTACTTC. It is translated as CSARGLRGLRETQYF.

This clonotype was counted between two and nine times. The chain has TRBV6-5 and TRBJ1-6; D perhaps matches TRBD1 (6 bases). V was clipped by 0 bases and J by 6 bases, with 15 bases between them. The CDR3 spans 17 residues. The germline V gene has CDR1 MNHEY and CDR2 SVGAGI. CDR3 sequence reads: CASSYSTTGLGNSPLHF. The CDR3 DNA follows: TGTGCCAGCAGTTACTCGACCACAGGGCTGGGTAATTCACCCCTCCACTTT.

This clonotype turned up a few times. This chain uses TRBV27 with TRBJ2-5, with D uncertain. The CDR3 sequence is 13 residues long. V was shortened by 2 bases and J by 5 bases, with 9 bases between the two germline ends. Germline-derived CDR1 and CDR2 are MNHEY and SMNVEV (reference sequence). The DNA of the CDR3 is TGTGCCAGCAGTTTAATTCAGGCGGAGACCCAGTACTTC. The encoded protein is CASSLIQAETQYF.